The clone carrying this T cell receptor beta chain has only one observation. No antigen is known for it. The CDR3 contains 13 residues. In germline, CDR1 is SGHAT, CDR2 FQNNGV. V lost 6 bases and J 2 bases, leaving 9 bases between the germline ends. The data stem from a study of T cell responses to AZD1222 COVID-19 vaccine. Study findings and constraints: Spike-wide coverage was observed for vaccine-associated CD4 TCRs, with dominant responses at 160-218 and 743-854. An increase in Spike-specific TCR breadth and depth was observed after two AZD1222 doses.

Clones were sequenced by immunoSEQ multiplex PCR, and TCRdb holds only the in-frame ones, with some missing. The sample yields some 150,000 clones, roughly 84% seen once. This material consisted of peripheral blood, taken 28 days after the second AZD1222 dose. V is TRBV11-2 and J is TRBJ2-3; D is unclear. This TCR came from an adult who received the AZD1222 COVID-19 vaccine. The CDR3 region is CASRRYITDTQYF. CDR3 DNA: TGTGCCAGCAGACGCTATATCACAGATACGCAGTATTTT.